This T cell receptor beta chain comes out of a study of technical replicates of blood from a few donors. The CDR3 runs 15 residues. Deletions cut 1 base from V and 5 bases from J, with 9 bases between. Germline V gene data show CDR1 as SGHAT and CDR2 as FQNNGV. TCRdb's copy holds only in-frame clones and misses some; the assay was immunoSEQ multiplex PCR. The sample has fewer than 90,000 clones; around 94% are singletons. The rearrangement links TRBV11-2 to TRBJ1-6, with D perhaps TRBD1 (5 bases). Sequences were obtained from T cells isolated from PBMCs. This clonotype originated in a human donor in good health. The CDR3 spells CASSLGQGNNSPLHF. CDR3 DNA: TGTGCCAGCAGCTTAGGGCAGGGTAATAATTCACCCCTCCACTTT.